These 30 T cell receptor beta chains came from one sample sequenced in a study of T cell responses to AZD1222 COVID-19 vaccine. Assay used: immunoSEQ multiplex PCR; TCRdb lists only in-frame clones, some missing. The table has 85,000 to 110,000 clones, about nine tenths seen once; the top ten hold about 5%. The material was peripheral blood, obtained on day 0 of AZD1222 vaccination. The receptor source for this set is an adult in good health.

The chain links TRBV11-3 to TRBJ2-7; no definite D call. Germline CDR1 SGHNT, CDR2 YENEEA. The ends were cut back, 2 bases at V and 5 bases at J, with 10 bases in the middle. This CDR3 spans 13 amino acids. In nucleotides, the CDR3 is TGTGCCAGCAGCTTATCCTTTCAAGACGAGCAGTACTTC. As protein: CASSLSFQDEQYF.

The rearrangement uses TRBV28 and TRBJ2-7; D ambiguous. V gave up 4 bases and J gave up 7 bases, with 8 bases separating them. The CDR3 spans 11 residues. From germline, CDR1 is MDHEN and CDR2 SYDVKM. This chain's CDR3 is CASSSPREQYF. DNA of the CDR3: TGTGCCAGCAGTTCCCCTAGGGAGCAGTACTTC.

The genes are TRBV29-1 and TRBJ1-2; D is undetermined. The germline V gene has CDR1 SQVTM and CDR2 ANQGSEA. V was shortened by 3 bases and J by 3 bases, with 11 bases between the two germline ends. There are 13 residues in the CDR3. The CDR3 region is CSVDGRGDYGYTF. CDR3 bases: TGCAGCGTTGACGGGCGCGGGGACTATGGCTACACCTTC.

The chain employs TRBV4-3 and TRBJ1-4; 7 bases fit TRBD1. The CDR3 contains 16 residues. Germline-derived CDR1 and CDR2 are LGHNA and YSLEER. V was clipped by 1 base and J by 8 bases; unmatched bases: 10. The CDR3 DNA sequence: TGCGCCAGCAGCCAAGGGGCAGGGGGATTAGGCGAAAAACTGTTTTTT. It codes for CASSQGAGGLGEKLFF.

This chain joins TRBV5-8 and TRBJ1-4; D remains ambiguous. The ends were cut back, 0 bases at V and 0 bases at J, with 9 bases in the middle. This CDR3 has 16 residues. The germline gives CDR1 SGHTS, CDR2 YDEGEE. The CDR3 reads CASSLGRRPTNEKLFF. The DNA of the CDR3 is TGTGCCAGCAGCTTGGGAAGGAGACCAACTAATGAAAAACTGTTTTTT.

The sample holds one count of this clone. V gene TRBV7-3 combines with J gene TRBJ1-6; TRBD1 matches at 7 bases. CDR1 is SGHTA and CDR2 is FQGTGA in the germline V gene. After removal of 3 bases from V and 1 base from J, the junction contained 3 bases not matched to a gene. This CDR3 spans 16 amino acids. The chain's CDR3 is CASSLEGASYNSPLHF. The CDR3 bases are TGTGCCAGCAGCTTGGAGGGGGCTTCCTATAATTCACCCCTCCACTTT.

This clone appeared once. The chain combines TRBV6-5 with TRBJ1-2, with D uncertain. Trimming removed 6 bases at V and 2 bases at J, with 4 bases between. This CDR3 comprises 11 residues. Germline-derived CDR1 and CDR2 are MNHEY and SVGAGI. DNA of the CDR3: TGTGCCAGCAGCATCAACTATGGCTACACCTTC. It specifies CASSINYGYTF.

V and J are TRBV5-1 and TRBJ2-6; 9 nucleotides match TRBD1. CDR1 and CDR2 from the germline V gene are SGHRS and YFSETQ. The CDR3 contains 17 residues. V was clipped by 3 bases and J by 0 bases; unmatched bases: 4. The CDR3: CASSWTGVASGANVLTF. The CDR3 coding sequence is TGCGCCAGCAGCTGGACAGGGGTCGCCTCTGGGGCCAACGTCCTGACTTTC. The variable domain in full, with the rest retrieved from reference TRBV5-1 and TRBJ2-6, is KAGVTQTPRYLIKTRGQQVTLSCSPISGHRSVSWYQQTPGQGLQFLFEYFSETQRNKGNFPGRFSGRQFSNSRSEMNVSTLELGDSALYLCASSWTGVASGANVLTFGAGSRLTVL.

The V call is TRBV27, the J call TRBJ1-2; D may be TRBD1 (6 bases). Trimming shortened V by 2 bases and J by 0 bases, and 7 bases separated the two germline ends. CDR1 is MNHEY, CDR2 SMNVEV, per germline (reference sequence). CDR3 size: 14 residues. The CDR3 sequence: CASSLGGTNYGYTF. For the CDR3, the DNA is TGTGCCAGCAGTTTAGGGGGCACTAACTATGGCTACACCTTC.

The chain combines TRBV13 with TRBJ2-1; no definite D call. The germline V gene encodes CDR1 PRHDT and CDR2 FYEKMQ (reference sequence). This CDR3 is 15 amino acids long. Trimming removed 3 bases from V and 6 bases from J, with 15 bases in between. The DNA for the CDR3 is TGTGCCAGCAGCTTCGGCAGGTCGATTTTCAATGAGCAGTTCTTC. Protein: CASSFGRSIFNEQFF.

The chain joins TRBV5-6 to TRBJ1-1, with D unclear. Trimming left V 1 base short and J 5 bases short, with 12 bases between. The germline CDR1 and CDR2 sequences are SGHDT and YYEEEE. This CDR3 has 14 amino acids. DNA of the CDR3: TGTGCCAGCAGCTTGACGACGGGAGTGACTGAAGCTTTCTTT. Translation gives CASSLTTGVTEAFF.

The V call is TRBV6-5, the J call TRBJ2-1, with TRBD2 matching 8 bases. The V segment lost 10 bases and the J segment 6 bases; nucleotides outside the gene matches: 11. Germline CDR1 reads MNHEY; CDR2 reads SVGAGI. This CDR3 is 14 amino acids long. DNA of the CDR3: TGTGCCACCACCGGGGGGGGAGCGGTCAATGAGCAGTTCTTC. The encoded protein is CATTGGGAVNEQFF.

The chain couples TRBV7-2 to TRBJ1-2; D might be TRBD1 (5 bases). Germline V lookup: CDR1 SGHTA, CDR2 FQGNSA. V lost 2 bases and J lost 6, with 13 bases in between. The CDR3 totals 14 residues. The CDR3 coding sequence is TGTGCCAGCAGCTTAAGGGCGCAGGGCAATGGCTACACCTTC. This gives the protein CASSLRAQGNGYTF.

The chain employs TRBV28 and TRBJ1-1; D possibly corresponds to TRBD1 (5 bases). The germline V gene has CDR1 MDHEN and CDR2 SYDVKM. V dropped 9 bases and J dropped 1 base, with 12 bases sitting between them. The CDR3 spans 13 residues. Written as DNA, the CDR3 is TGTGCCAGATCGCCTAGGGGGAACACTGAAGCTTTCTTT. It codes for CARSPRGNTEAFF.

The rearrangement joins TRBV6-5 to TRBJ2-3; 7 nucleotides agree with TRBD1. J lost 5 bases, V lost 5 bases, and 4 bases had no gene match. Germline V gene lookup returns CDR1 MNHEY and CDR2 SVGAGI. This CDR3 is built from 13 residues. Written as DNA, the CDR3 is TGTGCCAGCAGTCACCGGACAGGAGATACGCAGTATTTT. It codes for CASSHRTGDTQYF.

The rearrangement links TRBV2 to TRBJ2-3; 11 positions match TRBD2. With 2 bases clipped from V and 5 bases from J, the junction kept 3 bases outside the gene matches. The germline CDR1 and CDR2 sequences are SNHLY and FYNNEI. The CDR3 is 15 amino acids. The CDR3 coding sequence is TGTGCCAGCAGTGAACTAGCGGGGGGAGGAGATACGCAGTATTTT. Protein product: CASSELAGGGDTQYF.

This CDR3 reads CASSKALAGWWTQYF. DNA for the CDR3: TGTGCCAGCAGCAAAGCTCTAGCGGGGTGGTGGACCCAGTACTTC. This sequence joins TRBV21-1 and TRBJ2-5; the DNA was not used to check the table's D call, TRBD2. TRBV21-1 is classified as a pseudogene. The CDR3 has 15 amino acids.

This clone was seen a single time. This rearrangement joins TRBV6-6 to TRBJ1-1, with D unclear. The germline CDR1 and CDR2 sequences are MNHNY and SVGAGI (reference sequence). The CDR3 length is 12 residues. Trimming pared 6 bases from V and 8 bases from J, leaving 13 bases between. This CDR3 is CASSPHLREAFF. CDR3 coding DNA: TGTGCCAGCAGCCCCCATCTTCGAGAAGCTTTCTTT.

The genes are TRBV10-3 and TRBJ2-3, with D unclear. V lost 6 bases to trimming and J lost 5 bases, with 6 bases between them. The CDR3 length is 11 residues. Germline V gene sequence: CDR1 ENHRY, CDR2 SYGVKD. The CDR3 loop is CAIREVDTQYF. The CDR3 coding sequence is TGTGCCATCAGAGAAGTAGATACGCAGTATTTT.

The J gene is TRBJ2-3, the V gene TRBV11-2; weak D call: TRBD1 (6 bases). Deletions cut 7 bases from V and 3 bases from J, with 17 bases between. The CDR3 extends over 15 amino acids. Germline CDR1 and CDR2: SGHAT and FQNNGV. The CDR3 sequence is CASTTGTITTDTQYF. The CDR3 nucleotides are TGTGCCAGCACCACCGGGACAATTACTACAGATACGCAGTATTTT.

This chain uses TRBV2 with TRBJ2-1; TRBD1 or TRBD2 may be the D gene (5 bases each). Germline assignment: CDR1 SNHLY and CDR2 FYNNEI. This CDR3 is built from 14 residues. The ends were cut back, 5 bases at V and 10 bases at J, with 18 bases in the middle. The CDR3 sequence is CASSPWRTPGEQFF. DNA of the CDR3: TGTGCCAGCAGTCCATGGAGGACCCCAGGGGAGCAGTTCTTC.

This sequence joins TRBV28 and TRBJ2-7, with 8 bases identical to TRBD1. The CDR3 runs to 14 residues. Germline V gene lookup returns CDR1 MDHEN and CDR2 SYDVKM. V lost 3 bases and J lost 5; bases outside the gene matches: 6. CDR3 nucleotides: TGTGCCAGCAGTTTCCAGGACAGGGTCCACGAGCAGTACTTC. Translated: CASSFQDRVHEQYF.

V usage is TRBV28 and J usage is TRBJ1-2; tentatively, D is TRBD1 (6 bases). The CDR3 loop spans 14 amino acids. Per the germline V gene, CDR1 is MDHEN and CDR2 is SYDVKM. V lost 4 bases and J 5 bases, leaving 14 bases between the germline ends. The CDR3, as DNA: TGTGCCAGCAGTTACCCAGGGGAGGGGTATGGCTACACCTTC. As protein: CASSYPGEGYGYTF.

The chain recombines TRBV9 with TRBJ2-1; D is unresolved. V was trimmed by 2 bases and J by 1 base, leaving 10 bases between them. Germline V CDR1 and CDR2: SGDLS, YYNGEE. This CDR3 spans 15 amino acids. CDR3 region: CASSVDGASYNEQFF. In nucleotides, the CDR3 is TGTGCCAGCAGCGTCGACGGCGCATCCTACAATGAGCAGTTCTTC. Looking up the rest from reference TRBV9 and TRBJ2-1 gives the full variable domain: DSGVTQTPKHLITATGQRVTLRCSPRSGDLSVYWYQQSLDQGLQFLIQYYNGEERAKGNILERFSAQQFPDLHSELNLSSLELGDSALYFCASSVDGASYNEQFFGPGTRLTVL.

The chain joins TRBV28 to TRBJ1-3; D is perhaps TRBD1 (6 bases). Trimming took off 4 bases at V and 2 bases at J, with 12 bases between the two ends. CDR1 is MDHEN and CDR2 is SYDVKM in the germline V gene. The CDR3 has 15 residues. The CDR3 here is CASSSGGGPGNTIYF. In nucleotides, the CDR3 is TGTGCCAGCAGTTCGGGGGGCGGGCCTGGAAACACCATATATTTT.

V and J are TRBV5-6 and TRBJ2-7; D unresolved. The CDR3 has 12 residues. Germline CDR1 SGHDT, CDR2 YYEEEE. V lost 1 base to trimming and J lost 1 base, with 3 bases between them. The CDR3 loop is CASSLFSYEQYF. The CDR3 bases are TGTGCCAGCAGCTTGTTTTCCTACGAGCAGTACTTC.

The CDR3 spells CASSLFLEGQPQHF. The CDR3 DNA sequence: TGTGCCAGCAGCTTATTTTTAGAAGGGCAGCCCCAGCATTTT. The rearrangement links TRBV7-2 to TRBJ1-5; D is uncertain. The CDR3 consists of 14 residues. V was pared by 2 bases and J by 7 bases, with 12 bases between. Germline loops: CDR1 SGHTA, CDR2 FQGNSA.

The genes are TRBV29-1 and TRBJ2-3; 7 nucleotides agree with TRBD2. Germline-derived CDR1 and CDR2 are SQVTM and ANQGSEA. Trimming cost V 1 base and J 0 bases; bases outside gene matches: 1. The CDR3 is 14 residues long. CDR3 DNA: TGCAGCGTTGAAGTTAGCGGGAGCACAGATACGCAGTATTTT. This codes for CSVEVSGSTDTQYF.

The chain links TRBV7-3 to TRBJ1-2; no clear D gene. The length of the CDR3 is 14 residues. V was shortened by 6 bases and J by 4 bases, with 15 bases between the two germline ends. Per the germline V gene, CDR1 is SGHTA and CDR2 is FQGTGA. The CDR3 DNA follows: TGTGCCAGCAGTCCTGGGCCTCAGGCCTATGGCTACACCTTC. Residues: CASSPGPQAYGYTF.

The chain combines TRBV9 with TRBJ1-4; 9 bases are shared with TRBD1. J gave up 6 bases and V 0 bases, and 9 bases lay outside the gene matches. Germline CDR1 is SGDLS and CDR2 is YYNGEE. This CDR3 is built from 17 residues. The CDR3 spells CASSVGPGDRAYEKLFF. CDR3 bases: TGTGCCAGCAGCGTAGGACCGGGGGACAGGGCCTATGAAAAACTGTTTTTT.